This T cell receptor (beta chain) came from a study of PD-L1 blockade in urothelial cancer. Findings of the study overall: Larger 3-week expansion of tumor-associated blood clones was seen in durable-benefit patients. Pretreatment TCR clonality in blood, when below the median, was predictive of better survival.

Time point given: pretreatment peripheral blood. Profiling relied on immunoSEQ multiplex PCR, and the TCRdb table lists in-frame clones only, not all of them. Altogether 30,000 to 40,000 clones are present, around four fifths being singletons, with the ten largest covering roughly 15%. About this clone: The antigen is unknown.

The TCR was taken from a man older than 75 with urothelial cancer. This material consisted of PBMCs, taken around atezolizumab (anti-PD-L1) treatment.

CDR3 sequence (DNA): TGTGCCAGCAGCTTATACGGCGGCCCCTACGAGCAGTACTTC. Translation gives CASSLYGGPYEQYF. V usage is TRBV7-8 and J usage is TRBJ2-7; no clear D gene. The CDR3 runs to 14 residues. Germline CDR1 SGHVS, CDR2 FQNEAQ. Trimming pared 2 bases from V and 2 bases from J, leaving 10 bases between.